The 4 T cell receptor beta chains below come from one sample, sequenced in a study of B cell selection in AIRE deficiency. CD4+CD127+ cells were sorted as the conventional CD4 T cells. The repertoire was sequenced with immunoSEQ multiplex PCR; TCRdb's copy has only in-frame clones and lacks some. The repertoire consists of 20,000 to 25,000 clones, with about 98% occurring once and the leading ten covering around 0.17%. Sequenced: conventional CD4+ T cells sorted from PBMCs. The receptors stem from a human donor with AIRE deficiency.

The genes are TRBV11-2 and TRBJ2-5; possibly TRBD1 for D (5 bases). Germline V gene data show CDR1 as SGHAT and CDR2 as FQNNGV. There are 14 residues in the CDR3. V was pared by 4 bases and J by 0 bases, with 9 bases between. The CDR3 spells CASSSTAYQETQYF. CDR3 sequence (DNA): TGTGCCAGCAGCTCGACAGCGTACCAAGAGACCCAGTACTTC.

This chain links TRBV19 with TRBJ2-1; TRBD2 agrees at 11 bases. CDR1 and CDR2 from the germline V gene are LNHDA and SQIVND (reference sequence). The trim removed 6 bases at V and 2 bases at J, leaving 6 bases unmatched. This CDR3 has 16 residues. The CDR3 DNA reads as TGTGCCAGTAGCACCAGGGGACTAGCGGCCTACAATGAGCAGTTCTTC. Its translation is CASSTRGLAAYNEQFF.

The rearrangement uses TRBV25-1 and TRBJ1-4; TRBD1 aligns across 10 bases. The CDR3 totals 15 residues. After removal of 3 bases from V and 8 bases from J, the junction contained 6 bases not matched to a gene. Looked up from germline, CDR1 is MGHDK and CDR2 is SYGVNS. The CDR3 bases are TGTGCCAGCAGTGATGCCGGGACAGGGGAAGAAAAACTGTTTTTT. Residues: CASSDAGTGEEKLFF. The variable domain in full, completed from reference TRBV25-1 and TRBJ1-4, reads EADIYQTPRYLVIGTGKKITLECSQTMGHDKMYWYQQDPGMELHLIHYSYGVNSTEKGDLSSESTVSRIRTEHFPLTLESARPSHTSQYLCASSDAGTGEEKLFFGSGTQLSVL.

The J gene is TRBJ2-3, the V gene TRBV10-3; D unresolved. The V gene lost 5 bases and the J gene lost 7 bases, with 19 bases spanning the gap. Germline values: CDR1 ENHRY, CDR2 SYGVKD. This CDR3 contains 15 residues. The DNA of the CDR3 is TGTGCCATCAGTTTAGAAAAAACCTTTAGTAATACGCAGTATTTT. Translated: CAISLEKTFSNTQYF.